This TCR beta chain was sequenced in a study of control samples from healthy donors and cancer patients. The table came from immunoSEQ multiplex PCR; TCRdb's copy has only in-frame clones and leaves some out. The sample has roughly 200,000 clones. CDR1 and CDR2 (germline): ENHRY, SYGVKD. The V end lost 1 base, the J end lost 3 bases, and 7 bases lay between the germline ends. This CDR3 region has 14 residues. Input material: blood. The receptor's source is a woman aged 25-40 years in good health. The gene calls are TRBV10-3 and TRBJ1-5; D is unclear. CDR3 DNA sequence: TGTGCCATCAGTGAGTGGGAGAACAATCAGCCCCAGCATTTT. This codes for CAISEWENNQPQHF.